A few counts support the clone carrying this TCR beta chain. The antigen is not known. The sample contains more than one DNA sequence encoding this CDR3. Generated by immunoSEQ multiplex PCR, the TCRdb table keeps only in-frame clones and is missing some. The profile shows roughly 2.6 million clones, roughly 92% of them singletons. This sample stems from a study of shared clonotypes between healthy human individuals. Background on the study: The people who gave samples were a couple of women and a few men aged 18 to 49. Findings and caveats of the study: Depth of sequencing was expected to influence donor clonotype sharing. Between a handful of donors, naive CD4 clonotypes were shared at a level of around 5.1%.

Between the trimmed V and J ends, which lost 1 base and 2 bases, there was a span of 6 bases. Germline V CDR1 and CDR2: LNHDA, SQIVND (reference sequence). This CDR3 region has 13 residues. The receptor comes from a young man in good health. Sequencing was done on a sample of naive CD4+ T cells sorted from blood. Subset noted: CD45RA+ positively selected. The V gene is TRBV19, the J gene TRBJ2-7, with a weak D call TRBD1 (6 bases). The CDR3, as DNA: TGTGCCAGTAGTATAGGGGACACCTACGAGCAGTACTTC. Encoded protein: CASSIGDTYEQYF.